The present entry profiles one T cell receptor (beta chain) with its context. Its specificity is unknown. CDR3 length equals 20 residues. V shed 1 base, J shed 0 bases, and the junction held 17 bases outside the gene matches. Unique molecular identifiers were incorporated into the prepared TCRbeta library. TCRdb used MiXCR to reprocess the PCR reads, holding one entry per CDR3 protein. The sample records fewer than 1 million distinct CDR3 sequences, approximately 15% being singletons. The data were obtained in a study of T-cell reconstitution after alpha-beta-depleted transplantation in children. Regarding the study as a whole: T cells produced anew were the main source of T-cell counts and diversity one year after transplant. Alpha-beta T cells present about two months after transplant were reported to originate from several hundred expanded graft clones. Some patients' high day-60 TCRbeta diversity was traced to surviving recipient T cells and thymic progenitors.

The input for sequencing was PBMCs, mostly from graft donor cells, taken 360 days after TCRalphabeta/CD19-depleted stem cell transplant. This chain connects TRBV12-3 or TRBV12-4 to TRBJ1-1; TRBD1 aligns across 7 bases. This clonotype was sampled from a male patient younger than 18 who had a stem cell transplant for acute lymphoblastic leukemia, so the T cells may come from the graft donor. The CDR3 spells CASSLDYGLQGDPLNTEAFF. The DNA of the CDR3 is TGTGCCAGCAGTTTAGATTATGGTTTGCAGGGGGATCCGTTGAACACTGAAGCTTTCTTT.